This TCR beta chain was found in a study of OX40 agonist ivuxolimab in advanced cancers. Study overall: Ivuxolimab was delivered to patients intravenously every 2 weeks at doses spanning 0.01 to 10 mg/kg.

With V trimmed by 4 bases and J by 0 bases, 11 bases remained unmatched. This CDR3 is 17 amino acids long. Germline values: CDR1 SGHRS, CDR2 YFSETQ. Data came from immunoSEQ multiplex PCR; TCRdb stores just in-frame clones and leaves some out. The sample has roughly 86,000 clones; 86% are singletons. The V and J genes are TRBV5-1 and TRBJ2-3; the match to TRBD2 covers 7 bases. This clonotype was obtained from an adult with an advanced solid tumor such as melanoma, head and neck, liver or kidney cancer. The sequences come from CD4+ or CD8+ T cells sorted from blood, collected in a trial of the OX40 agonist ivuxolimab. CDR3 protein: CASSLKPSGSSTDTQYF. The DNA of the CDR3 is TGCGCCAGCAGCCTTAAACCTAGCGGTAGCAGCACAGATACGCAGTATTTT.